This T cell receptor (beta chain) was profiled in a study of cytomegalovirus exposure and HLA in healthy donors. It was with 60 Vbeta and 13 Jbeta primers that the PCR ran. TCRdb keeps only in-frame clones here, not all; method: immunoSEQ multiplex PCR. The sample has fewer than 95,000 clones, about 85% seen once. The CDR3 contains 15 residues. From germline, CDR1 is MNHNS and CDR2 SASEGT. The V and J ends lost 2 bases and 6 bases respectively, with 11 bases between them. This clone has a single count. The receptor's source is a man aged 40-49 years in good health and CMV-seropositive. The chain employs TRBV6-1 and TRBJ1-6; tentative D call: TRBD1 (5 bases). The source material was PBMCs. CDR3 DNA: TGTGCCAGCAGTGAAAGTCAGCAGGGTAATTCACCCCTCCACTTT. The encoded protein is CASSESQQGNSPLHF.